The 22 T cell receptor beta chains in this list originate from one sample, sequenced in a study of OX40 agonist ivuxolimab in advanced cancers. Generated by immunoSEQ multiplex PCR, the TCRdb table keeps only in-frame clones and is missing some. The sample consists of 150,000 to 170,000 clones, 94% of them appearing once. The sample was CD4+ or CD8+ T cells sorted from blood, taken in a trial of the OX40 agonist ivuxolimab. Receptors originate from an adult with an advanced solid tumor such as melanoma, head and neck, liver or kidney cancer.

J is TRBJ1-2 and V is TRBV9; 9 nucleotides line up with TRBD1. CDR3 length: 13 residues. Germline V CDR1 and CDR2: SGDLS, YYNGEE. Germline trimming cut 4 bases from V and 7 bases from J; bases unmatched to any gene: 5. CDR3 region: CASSLGTGTGYTF. DNA for the CDR3: TGTGCCAGCAGCTTGGGGACAGGGACTGGCTACACCTTC.

The chain combines TRBV18 with TRBJ2-1, with 11 bases lining up with TRBD2. V shed 3 bases and J 0 bases; nucleotides not matched to a gene: 7. This CDR3 is 18 amino acids long. Looked up from germline, CDR1 is KGHSH and CDR2 is LQKENI. The CDR3 sequence: CASSPSPGLAASYNEQFF. The CDR3 coding sequence is TGTGCCAGCTCACCCTCCCCGGGACTAGCGGCCTCCTACAATGAGCAGTTCTTC.

In nucleotides, the CDR3 is TGTGCCAGCCTCCCGGGGGCAAACACCGGGGAGCTGTTTTTT. It translates to CASLPGANTGELFF. The gene calls are TRBV18 and TRBJ2-2, with D tentatively TRBD1 or TRBD2 (6 bases each). The CDR3 is 14 residues long. Trimming took 8 bases from V and 2 from J, leaving 12 bases between them. Per the germline V gene, CDR1 is KGHSH and CDR2 is LQKENI.

Remarks on this clone: The same CDR3 arises from other DNA sequences in this sample as well. CDR3 protein: CASSLGQGDGYTF. The CDR3 DNA sequence: TGTGCCAGCAGCTTGGGACAGGGGGATGGCTACACCTTC. This sequence joins TRBV5-4 and TRBJ1-2; TRBD1 agrees at 9 bases. The CDR3 is 13 residues long. With 0 bases clipped from V and 6 bases from J, the junction kept 0 bases outside the gene matches. CDR1 is SGHNT and CDR2 is YYREEE in the germline V gene (reference sequence).

The rearrangement joins TRBV19 to TRBJ1-2; TRBD1 might be the D (5 bases). This CDR3 region has 15 residues. Trimming took 3 bases from V and 1 from J, leaving 12 bases between them. Germline CDR1 and CDR2: LNHDA and SQIVND (reference sequence). The CDR3 protein is CASSIARDLNYGYTF. CDR3 nucleotide sequence: TGTGCCAGTAGTATCGCCAGGGACCTTAACTATGGCTACACCTTC.

The chain has TRBV7-2 and TRBJ2-3; 14 bases line up with TRBD2. The CDR3 is made up of 18 amino acids. The ends lost 5 bases at V and 3 bases at J; junction bases unmatched: 10. The germline V gene has CDR1 SGHTA and CDR2 FQGNSA. Here the CDR3 reads CASSKAGLAGVQTDTQYF. The CDR3 nucleotides read TGTGCCAGCAGCAAAGCGGGACTAGCGGGAGTGCAGACAGATACGCAGTATTTT.

Comment on this clone: Other DNA sequences within the sample encode an identical CDR3. The V gene is TRBV5-6, the J gene TRBJ1-5; possible D gene TRBD1, 5 bases. CDR3 length: 16 residues. CDR1 and CDR2 (germline): SGHDT, YYEEEE. The germline V and J ends were trimmed by 3 bases and 4 bases, with 17 bases remaining between them. The CDR3, as DNA: TGTGCCAGCAGCTGGGGTGGTGGGGGTGGAAATCAGCCCCAGCATTTT. Its translation is CASSWGGGGGNQPQHF.

The chain employs TRBV7-9 and TRBJ1-3; tentative D call: TRBD1 (6 bases). The V and J ends lost 7 bases and 0 bases respectively, with 10 bases between them. The length of the CDR3 is 14 residues. The germline V gene encodes CDR1 SEHNR and CDR2 FQNEAQ (reference sequence). In nucleotides, the CDR3 is TGTGCCAGCATGCAGGGGAGCTCTGGAAACACCATATATTTT. It codes for CASMQGSSGNTIYF.

V is TRBV28 and J is TRBJ1-5; 9 nucleotides line up with TRBD1. V shed 5 bases and J 0 bases; nucleotides not matched to a gene: 8. This CDR3 spans 17 amino acids. The germline gives CDR1 MDHEN, CDR2 SYDVKM. CDR3 nucleotides: TGTGCCAGCAGTCCCGGGACAGGGACCTATAGCAATCAGCCCCAGCATTTT. Its translation: CASSPGTGTYSNQPQHF.

The chain recombines TRBV5-4 with TRBJ1-5, with TRBD1 identical over 7 bases. Germline loops: CDR1 SGHNT, CDR2 YYREEE (reference sequence). The CDR3 runs 13 residues. With 4 bases clipped from V and 5 bases from J, the junction kept 3 bases outside the gene matches. DNA for the CDR3: TGTGCCAGCAGCCCCAGGGGGGATCAGCCCCAGCATTTT. Its protein is CASSPRGDQPQHF.

V and J are TRBV9 and TRBJ1-2, with D possibly TRBD1 on 6 matching bases. From germline, CDR1 is SGDLS and CDR2 YYNGEE. This CDR3 is 16 amino acids long. V shed 4 bases and J shed 4 bases, with 20 bases lying between them. CDR3: CASSPLHSDSSYGYTF. The CDR3 DNA is TGTGCCAGCAGCCCCCTACATTCGGACAGCTCCTATGGCTACACCTTC.

For the CDR3, the DNA is TGCGCCAGCAGCCAAGTGATCGGGCCAGATACGCAGTATTTT. This encodes CASSQVIGPDTQYF. V and J are TRBV4-1 and TRBJ2-3, with D unclear. CDR1 MGHRA and CDR2 YSYEKL come from the germline V gene. This CDR3 comprises 14 residues. The V end lost 1 base, the J end lost 4 bases, and 9 bases lay between the germline ends.

The chain joins TRBV5-8 to TRBJ1-5, with D perhaps matching TRBD1 (5 bases). Trimming took off 3 bases at V and 5 bases at J, with 9 bases between the two ends. CDR3 length: 13 amino acids. CDR1 is SGHTS, CDR2 YDEGEE, per germline. The CDR3 region has the DNA TGTGCCAGCAGCTCCGGGACGTATCAGCCCCAGCATTTT. Its protein product is CASSSGTYQPQHF.

J is TRBJ2-2 and V is TRBV4-2; TRBD2 agrees at 8 bases. The CDR3 consists of 17 residues. Losses at the gene ends were 4 bases for V and 3 bases for J; bases not matched to a gene: 10. Germline V gene data show CDR1 as LGHNA and CDR2 as YNFKEQ. In nucleotides, the CDR3 is TGTGCCAGCAGCCCCGGTTGGGGGCGGGAGGACACCGGGGAGCTGTTTTTT. The encoded protein is CASSPGWGREDTGELFF.

The CDR3 spells CATSRVGRGSEETQYF. DNA for the CDR3: TGTGCCACCAGCAGAGTGGGCAGGGGTTCCGAAGAGACCCAGTACTTC. V usage is TRBV15 and J usage is TRBJ2-5; tentatively, D is TRBD1 (6 bases). Germline CDR1 and CDR2: LNHNV and YYDKDF (reference sequence). V dropped 1 base and J dropped 3 bases, with 15 bases sitting between them. CDR3 length: 16 residues. Looking up the rest from reference TRBV15 and TRBJ2-5 gives the full variable domain: DAMVIQNPRYQVTQFGKPVTLSCSQTLNHNVMYWYQQKSSQAPKLLFHYYDKDFNNEADTPDNFQSRRPNTSFCFLDIRSPGLGDTAMYLCATSRVGRGSEETQYFGPGTRLLVL.

DNA of the CDR3: TGCAGTGCCATGACAGATACGCAGTATTTT. It translates to CSAMTDTQYF. The V gene is TRBV20-1, the J gene TRBJ2-3, with D unclear. The germline V gene has CDR1 DFQATT and CDR2 SNEGSKA (reference sequence). The V gene lost 6 bases and the J gene lost 3 bases, with 4 bases spanning the gap. The CDR3 consists of 10 residues.

This clone has just a few counts. V is TRBV5-6 and J is TRBJ1-2, with no clear D. The CDR3 is 15 residues long. V lost 0 bases to trimming and J lost 3 bases, with 12 bases between them. CDR1 is SGHDT, CDR2 YYEEEE, per germline. The CDR3 spells CASSLGQNRDYGYTF. CDR3 DNA sequence: TGTGCCAGCAGCTTGGGCCAGAATCGCGACTATGGCTACACCTTC.

This chain uses TRBV18 with TRBJ1-5, with 9 bases fitting TRBD1. The V gene end was trimmed by 2 bases and the J gene end by 0 bases; junction bases not matched to a gene: 8. The CDR3 is 18 amino acids. The germline V gene has CDR1 KGHSH and CDR2 LQKENI. The chain's CDR3 is CASSPSGTGLNSNQPQHF. Written as DNA, the CDR3 is TGTGCCAGCTCACCATCGGGGACAGGGCTAAATAGCAATCAGCCCCAGCATTTT.

V usage is TRBV5-3 and J usage is TRBJ2-5, with D possibly being TRBD1 (6 bases). TRBV5-3 is annotated as an ORF whose role is uncertain. V was shortened by 4 bases and J by 2 bases, with 21 bases between the two germline ends. The CDR3 is 17 residues long. Here the CDR3 reads CARSPRGEDSVQETQYF. In DNA, the CDR3 is TGTGCCAGAAGCCCGAGAGGTGAGGACAGCGTACAAGAGACCCAGTACTTC.

This rearrangement joins TRBV7-2 to TRBJ1-1; 9 nucleotides line up with TRBD1. V dropped 3 bases and J dropped 4; count of bases not matched to a gene: 9. Looked up from germline, CDR1 is SGHTA and CDR2 is FQGNSA. The CDR3 is 16 residues long. In nucleotides, the CDR3 is TGTGCCAGCAGCTTGGGACAGGGAGGTAGGGGCACTGAAGCTTTCTTT. Protein product: CASSLGQGGRGTEAFF.

The CDR3 here is CSVEGVAGGGDTQYF. The CDR3 bases are TGCAGCGTTGAAGGAGTAGCGGGAGGAGGGGATACGCAGTATTTT. The chain joins TRBV29-1 to TRBJ2-3; 10 positions match TRBD2. V lost 1 base, J lost 6 bases, and 7 bases stayed unmatched. This CDR3 contains 15 residues. Germline CDR1 and CDR2: SQVTM and ANQGSEA.

The chain recombines TRBV9 with TRBJ1-1, with unresolved D. This CDR3 has 15 amino acids. CDR1 is SGDLS and CDR2 is YYNGEE in the germline V gene. The V and J ends lost 0 bases and 0 bases respectively, with 9 bases between them. CDR3 DNA: TGTGCCAGCAGCGTAGGTAAAGTCATGAACACTGAAGCTTTCTTT. It encodes CASSVGKVMNTEAFF.